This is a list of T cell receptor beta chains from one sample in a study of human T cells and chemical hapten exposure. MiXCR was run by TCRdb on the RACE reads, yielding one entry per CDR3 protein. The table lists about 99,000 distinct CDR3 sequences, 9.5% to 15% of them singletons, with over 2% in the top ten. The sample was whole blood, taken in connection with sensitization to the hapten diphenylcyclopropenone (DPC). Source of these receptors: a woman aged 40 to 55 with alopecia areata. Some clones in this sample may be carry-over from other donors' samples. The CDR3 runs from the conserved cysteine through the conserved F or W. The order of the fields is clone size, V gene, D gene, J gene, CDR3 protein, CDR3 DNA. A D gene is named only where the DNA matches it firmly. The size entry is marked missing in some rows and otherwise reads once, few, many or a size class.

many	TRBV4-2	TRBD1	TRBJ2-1	CASSQTGKNEQFF	TGTGCCAGCAGCCAGACAGGGAAGAATGAGCAGTTCTTC
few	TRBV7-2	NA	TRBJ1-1	CASSFGGSRTEAFF	TGTGCCAGCAGCTTTGGGGGATCCCGAACTGAAGCTTTCTTT
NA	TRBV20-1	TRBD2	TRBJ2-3	CSARPSSGKAADTQYF	TGCAGTGCTAGACCCTCTAGCGGGAAGGCCGCAGATACGCAGTATTTT
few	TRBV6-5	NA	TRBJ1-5	CASSRDYSNQPQHF	TGTGCCAGCAGTCGGGATTATAGCAATCAGCCCCAGCATTTT
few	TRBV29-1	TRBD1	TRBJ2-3	CGYRGSTDTQYF	TGCGGCTACAGGGGTAGCACAGATACGCAGTATTTT
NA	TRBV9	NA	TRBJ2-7	CASSVDPGTYEQYF	TGTGCCAGCAGCGTAGACCCAGGCACCTACGAGCAGTACTTC
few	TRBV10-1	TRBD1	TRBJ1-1	CASNQGGRFPTEAFF	TGCGCCAGCAATCAGGGGGGCAGGTTCCCCACTGAAGCTTTCTTT
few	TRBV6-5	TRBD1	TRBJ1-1	CASSFSGTGVTEAFF	TGTGCCAGCAGTTTCTCCGGGACAGGGGTTACTGAAGCTTTCTTT
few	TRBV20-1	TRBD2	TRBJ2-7	CSAWTSGRASYEQYF	TGCAGTGCCTGGACTAGCGGGAGGGCCTCCTACGAGCAGTACTTC
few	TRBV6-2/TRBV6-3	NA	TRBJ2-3	CASSYSIRDTSNTDTQYF	TGTGCCAGCAGTTACTCGATCCGGGACACCTCCAACACAGATACGCAGTATTTT
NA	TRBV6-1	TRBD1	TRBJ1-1	CASSVGTGGKTEAFF	TGTGCCAGCAGCGTGGGGACAGGGGGAAAGACTGAAGCTTTCTTT
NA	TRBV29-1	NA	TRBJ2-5	CSVEAGAETQYF	TGCAGCGTTGAAGCAGGGGCAGAGACCCAGTACTTC
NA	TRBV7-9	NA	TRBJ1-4	CASSEDPANEKLFF	TGTGCCAGCAGCGAGGACCCGGCTAATGAAAAACTGTTTTTT
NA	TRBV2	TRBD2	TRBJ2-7	CASSELAGVYEQYF	TGTGCCAGCAGTGAACTAGCGGGAGTCTACGAGCAGTACTTC
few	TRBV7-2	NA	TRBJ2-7	CASSLDRGRNYEQYF	TGTGCCAGCAGCTTAGACCGGGGACGGAACTACGAGCAGTACTTC
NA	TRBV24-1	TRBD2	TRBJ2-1	CATSGGLAGSSYNEQFF	TGTGCCACCAGTGGTGGACTAGCGGGAAGTTCCTACAATGAGCAGTTCTTC
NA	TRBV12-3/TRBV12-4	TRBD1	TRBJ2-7	CASVLTGMGEQYF	TGTGCCAGCGTCCTGACAGGGATGGGGGAGCAGTACTTC
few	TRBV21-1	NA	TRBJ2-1	CASSNEKSSYNEQFF	TGTGCCAGCAGCAATGAAAAAAGCTCCTACAATGAGCAGTTCTTC
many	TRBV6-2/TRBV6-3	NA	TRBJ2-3	CASGKREPTDTQYF	TGTGCCAGCGGAAAACGGGAGCCCACAGATACGCAGTATTTT
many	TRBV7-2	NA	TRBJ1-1	CASSSRRLSSVEAFF	TGTGCCAGCAGCTCAAGGCGTCTAAGTTCGGTTGAAGCTTTCTTT
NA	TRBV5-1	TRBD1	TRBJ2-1	CASSLISTGTGGRNEQFF	TGCGCCAGCAGCTTGATTAGTACGGGGACAGGGGGCCGCAATGAGCAGTTCTTC
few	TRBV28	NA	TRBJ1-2	CASSLWQNYGYTF	TGTGCCAGCAGTTTATGGCAGAACTATGGCTACACCTTC
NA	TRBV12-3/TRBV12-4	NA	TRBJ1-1	CASSFKSGAFF	TGTGCCAGCAGTTTTAAATCGGGGGCTTTCTTT
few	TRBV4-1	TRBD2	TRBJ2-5	CASSVNLAGPGTQYF	TGCGCCAGCAGTGTCAACTTAGCGGGTCCAGGGACCCAGTACTTC
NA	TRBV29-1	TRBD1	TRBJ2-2	CSAKRQGGSGELFF	TGCAGCGCAAAGAGACAGGGTGGAAGCGGGGAGCTGTTTTTT
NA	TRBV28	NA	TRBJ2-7	CASSPSGPSYEQYF	TGTGCCAGCAGTCCCAGCGGGCCCTCCTACGAGCAGTACTTC
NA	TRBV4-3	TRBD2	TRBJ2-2	CASSQVGVAGDAGELFF	TGCGCCAGCAGCCAAGTAGGAGTAGCGGGAGATGCCGGGGAGCTGTTTTTT
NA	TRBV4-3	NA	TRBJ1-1	CASSPTLRGMNTEAFF	TGCGCCAGCAGCCCAACCCTTCGGGGCATGAACACTGAAGCTTTCTTT
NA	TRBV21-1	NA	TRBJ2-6	CASSEETRTSGANVLTF	TGTGCCAGCAGCGAGGAGACCCGGACGTCTGGGGCCAACGTCCTGACTTTC
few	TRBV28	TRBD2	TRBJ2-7	CASSPPSWRGIYEQYF	TGTGCCAGCAGTCCCCCCTCCTGGCGGGGGATCTACGAGCAGTACTTC
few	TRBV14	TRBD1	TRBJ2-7	CASSEGTAYEQYF	TGTGCCAGCAGCGAAGGGACAGCCTACGAGCAGTACTTC
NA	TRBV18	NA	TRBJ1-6	CASSPTGFGPPLHF	TGTGCCAGCTCACCCACGGGATTCGGGCCTCCCCTCCACTTT
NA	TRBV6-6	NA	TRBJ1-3	CASNQRGVEGNTIYF	TGTGCCAGCAACCAACGGGGCGTTGAGGGAAACACCATATATTTT
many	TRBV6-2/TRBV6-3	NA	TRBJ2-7	CASSGWDTYEQYF	TGTGCCAGCAGTGGTTGGGACACTTACGAGCAGTACTTC
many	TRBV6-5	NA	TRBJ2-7	CASSQAPYEQYF	TGTGCCAGCAGCCAAGCCCCCTACGAGCAGTACTTC
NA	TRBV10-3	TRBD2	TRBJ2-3	CATGGSEDTQYF	TGTGCCACAGGCGGGAGTGAAGATACGCAGTATTTT
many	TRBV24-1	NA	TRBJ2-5	CATSTATGLPETQYF	TGTGCCACCAGTACCGCAACAGGGCTGCCCGAGACCCAGTACTTC
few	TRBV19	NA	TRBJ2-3	CASSPGVAVYGTDTQYF	TGTGCCAGTAGTCCCGGGGTAGCGGTTTATGGCACAGATACGCAGTATTTT
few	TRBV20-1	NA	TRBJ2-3	CSASVGGSRTDTQYF	TGCAGTGCTAGCGTAGGTGGGAGTAGGACAGATACGCAGTATTTT
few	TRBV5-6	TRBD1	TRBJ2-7	CASSFGVGQGAVYEQYF	TGTGCCAGCAGCTTTGGGGTAGGACAGGGGGCTGTCTACGAGCAGTACTTC
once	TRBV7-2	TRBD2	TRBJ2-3	CASSLASGGYDTQYF	TGTGCCAGCAGCTTAGCTAGCGGGGGTTATGATACGCAGTATTTT
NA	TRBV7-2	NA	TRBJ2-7	CASSIQTSYEQYF	TGTGCCAGCAGCATCCAGACTAGCTACGAGCAGTACTTC
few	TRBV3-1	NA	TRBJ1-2	CASSQAVGRLANYGYTF	TGTGCCAGCAGCCAAGCCGTGGGACGGCTAGCTAACTATGGCTACACCTTC
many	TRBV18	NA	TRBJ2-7	CASSPRTDSYEQYF	TGTGCCAGCTCACCACGGACAGACTCCTACGAGCAGTACTTC
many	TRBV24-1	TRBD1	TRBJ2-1	CATSDSMTGDINEQFF	TGTGCCACCAGTGATTCTATGACAGGGGATATCAATGAGCAGTTCTTC